The present T cell receptor beta chain was sequenced within a study of PD-1 blockade in classical Hodgkin lymphoma. Study background: Patients received nivolumab 3 mg/kg intravenously every 2 weeks.

On this clone: Its target is not known.

Repertoires were generated with immunoSEQ multiplex PCR, while TCRdb's copy carries only in-frame clones and drops some. The sample gives about 110,000 clones, around 89% of which show up once; 15% to 20% is in the top ten. Study-wide results and limits: The study found complete responders had baseline diversity similar to newly diagnosed patients.

Relapse was seen in all patients after autologous stem cell transplantation, and brentuximab vedotin exposure was variable. This specimen consisted of peripheral blood mononuclear cells (PBMCs), obtained before the second cycle of nivolumab. The clonotype originates from a human donor with classical Hodgkin lymphoma.

This CDR3 reads CASSSGGGRNTIYF. CDR3 nucleotides: TGTGCCAGCAGTTCAGGGGGCGGGAGAAACACCATATATTTT. The rearrangement links TRBV28 to TRBJ1-3, with TRBD1 matching 8 bases. Trimming at V came to 4 bases and at J to 5 bases, leaving 4 bases not matched to a gene. The CDR3 is 14 residues long. CDR1 is MDHEN and CDR2 is SYDVKM in the germline V gene.